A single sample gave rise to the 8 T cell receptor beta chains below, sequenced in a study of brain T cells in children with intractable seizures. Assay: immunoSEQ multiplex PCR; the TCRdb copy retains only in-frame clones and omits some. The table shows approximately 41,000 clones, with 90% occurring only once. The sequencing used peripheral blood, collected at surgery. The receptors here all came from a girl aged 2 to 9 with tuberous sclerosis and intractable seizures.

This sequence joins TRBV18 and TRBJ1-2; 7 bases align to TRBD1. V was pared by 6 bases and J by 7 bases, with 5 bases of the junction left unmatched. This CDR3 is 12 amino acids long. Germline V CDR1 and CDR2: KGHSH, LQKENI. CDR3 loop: CASSQSGGGYTF. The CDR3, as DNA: TGTGCCAGCTCGCAGTCAGGGGGTGGCTACACCTTC.

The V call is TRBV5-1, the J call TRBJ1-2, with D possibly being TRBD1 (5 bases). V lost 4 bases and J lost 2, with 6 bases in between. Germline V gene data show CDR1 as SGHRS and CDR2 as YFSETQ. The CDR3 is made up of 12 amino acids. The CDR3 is CASSGGNYGYTF. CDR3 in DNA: TGCGCCAGCAGCGGGGGGAACTATGGCTACACCTTC.

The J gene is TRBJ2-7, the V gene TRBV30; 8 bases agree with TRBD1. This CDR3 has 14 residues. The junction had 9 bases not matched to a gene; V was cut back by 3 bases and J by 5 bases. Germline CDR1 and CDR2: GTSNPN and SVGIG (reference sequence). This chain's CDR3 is CAWSFSDRDHEQYV. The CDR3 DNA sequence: TGTGCCTGGAGCTTCTCGGACAGGGACCACGAGCAGTACGTC.

CDR3: CASSPIGTHCTDTQYF. In nucleotides, the CDR3 is TGTGCCAGCTCACCGATTGGTACCCACTGCACAGATACGCAGTATTTT. The chain employs TRBV18 and TRBJ2-3; D unresolved. The CDR3 sequence is 16 residues long. Germline-derived CDR1 and CDR2 are KGHSH and LQKENI. V lost 3 bases to trimming and J lost 1 base, with 14 bases between them.

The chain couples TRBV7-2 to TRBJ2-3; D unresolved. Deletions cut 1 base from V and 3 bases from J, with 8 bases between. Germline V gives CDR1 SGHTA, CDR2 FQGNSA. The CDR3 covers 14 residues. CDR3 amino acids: CASSLVFKTDTQYF. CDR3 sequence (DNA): TGTGCCAGCAGCTTAGTCTTTAAGACAGATACGCAGTATTTT.

The chain's CDR3 is CASSEGFGITEAFF. CDR3 nucleotide sequence: TGTGCCAGCAGTGAAGGTTTCGGGATCACTGAAGCTTTCTTT. This chain links TRBV6-1 with TRBJ1-1, with D hard to call. Trimming pared 1 base from V and 4 bases from J, leaving 10 bases between. The CDR3 extends over 14 amino acids. Germline V gene data show CDR1 as MNHNS and CDR2 as SASEGT.

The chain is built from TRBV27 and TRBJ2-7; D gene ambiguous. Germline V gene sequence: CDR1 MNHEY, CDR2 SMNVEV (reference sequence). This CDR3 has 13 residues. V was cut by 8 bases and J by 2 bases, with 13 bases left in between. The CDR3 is CASGYDGTYEQYF. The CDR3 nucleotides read TGTGCCAGCGGTTACGACGGTACCTACGAGCAGTACTTC.

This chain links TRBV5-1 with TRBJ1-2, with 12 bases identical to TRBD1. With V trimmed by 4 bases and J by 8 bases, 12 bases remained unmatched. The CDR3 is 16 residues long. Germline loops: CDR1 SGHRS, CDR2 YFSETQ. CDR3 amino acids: CASSQTGTGGARGYTF. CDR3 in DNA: TGCGCCAGCAGCCAAACCGGGACAGGGGGCGCGAGGGGCTACACCTTC. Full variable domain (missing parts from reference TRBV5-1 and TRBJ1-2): KAGVTQTPRYLIKTRGQQVTLSCSPISGHRSVSWYQQTPGQGLQFLFEYFSETQRNKGNFPGRFSGRQFSNSRSEMNVSTLELGDSALYLCASSQTGTGGARGYTFGSGTRLTVV.